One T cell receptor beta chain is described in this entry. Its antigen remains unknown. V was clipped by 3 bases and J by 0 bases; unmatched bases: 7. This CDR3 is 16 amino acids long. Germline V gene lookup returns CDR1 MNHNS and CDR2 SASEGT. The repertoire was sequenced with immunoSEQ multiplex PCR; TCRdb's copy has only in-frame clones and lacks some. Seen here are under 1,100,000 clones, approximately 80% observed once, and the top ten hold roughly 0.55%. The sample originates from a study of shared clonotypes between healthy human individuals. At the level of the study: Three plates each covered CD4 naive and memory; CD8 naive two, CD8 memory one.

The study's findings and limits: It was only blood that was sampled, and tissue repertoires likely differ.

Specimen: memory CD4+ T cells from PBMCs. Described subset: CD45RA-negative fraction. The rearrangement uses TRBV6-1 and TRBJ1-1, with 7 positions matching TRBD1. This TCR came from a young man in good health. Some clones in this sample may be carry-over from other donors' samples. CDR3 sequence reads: CASSEGQGVLNTEAFF. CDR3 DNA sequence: TGTGCCAGCAGTGAGGGTCAGGGGGTATTGAACACTGAAGCTTTCTTT.